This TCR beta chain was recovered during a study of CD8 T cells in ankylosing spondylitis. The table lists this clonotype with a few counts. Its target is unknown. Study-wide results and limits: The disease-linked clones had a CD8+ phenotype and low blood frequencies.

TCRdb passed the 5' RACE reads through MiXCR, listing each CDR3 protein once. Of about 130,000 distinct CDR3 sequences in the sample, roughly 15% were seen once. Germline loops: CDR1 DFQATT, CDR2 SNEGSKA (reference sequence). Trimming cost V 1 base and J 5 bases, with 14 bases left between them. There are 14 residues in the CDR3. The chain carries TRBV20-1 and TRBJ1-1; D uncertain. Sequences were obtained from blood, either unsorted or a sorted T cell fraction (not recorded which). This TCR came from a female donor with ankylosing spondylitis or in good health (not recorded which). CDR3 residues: CSARVIVLGTEAFF. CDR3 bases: TGCAGTGCTAGAGTTATCGTCCTTGGTACTGAAGCTTTCTTT.